A single sample is the source of the 30 T cell receptor beta chains below, sequenced in a study of T cells in Graves' hyperthyroidism and ophthalmopathy. Using RNA transcripts as the source, TCR beta CDR3 regions were amplified. TCR CDR3 underwent first-round RT-PCR with the HTBI primer set. TCRdb called the multiplex PCR reads again in MiXCR, with one record for every CDR3 protein. The top ten clones hold roughly a sixth of a sample with 550,000 to 800,000 distinct CDR3 sequences, roughly 17% of them seen once. The sample was blood. The receptors derive from a man aged 50 to 60 with Graves' hyperthyroidism.

The chain links TRBV4-2 to TRBJ2-7, with TRBD2 identical over 11 bases. J was trimmed by 5 bases and V by 2 bases; bases with no gene match: 8. This CDR3 is 16 amino acids long. Germline V lookup: CDR1 LGHNA, CDR2 YNFKEQ. The CDR3 DNA reads as TGTGCCAGCAGCCAAAATACCGGGACTAGCGGTCACGAGCAGTACTTC. Translated: CASSQNTGTSGHEQYF.

At least ten counts were recorded for this clonotype. The chain has TRBV28 and TRBJ2-1, with 7 bases that match TRBD2. Germline values: CDR1 MDHEN, CDR2 SYDVKM. This CDR3 contains 15 residues. V was pared by 4 bases and J by 7 bases, with 10 bases of the junction left unmatched. The CDR3, as DNA: TGTGCCAGCAGTTGGAGAATAGCGGGCGGTAATGAGCAGTTCTTC. It codes for CASSWRIAGGNEQFF. The whole variable domain, remainder taken from reference TRBV28 and TRBJ2-1, is DVKVTQSSRYLVKRTGEKVFLECVQDMDHENMFWYRQDPGLGLRLIYFSYDVKMKEKGDIPEGYSVSREKKERFSLILESASTNQTSMYLCASSWRIAGGNEQFFGPGTRLTVL.

This clonotype has at least ten counts. CDR3 residues: CASTDRRINEKLFF. CDR3 in DNA: TGTGCCAGCACCGACAGAAGGATAAATGAAAAACTGTTTTTT. The chain couples TRBV6-1 to TRBJ1-4, with D maybe TRBD1 (5 bases). The CDR3 contains 14 residues. Germline-derived CDR1 and CDR2 are MNHNS and SASEGT. V lost 7 bases to trimming and J lost 5 bases, with 14 bases between them.

The chain joins TRBV5-1 to TRBJ2-2, with D hard to call. Germline V gene sequence: CDR1 SGHRS, CDR2 YFSETQ. CDR3 length equals 14 residues. With 4 bases removed from V and 5 bases from J, the gap between germline ends came to 12 bases. DNA for the CDR3: TGCGCCAGCAGCGGTTCAATCGCAACCGGGGAGCTGTTTTTT. Its protein is CASSGSIATGELFF.

This clonotype appeared many times. J is TRBJ2-7 and V is TRBV6-1, with 7 bases matching TRBD1. Trimming took 6 bases from V and 2 from J; bases not matched to a gene: 10. Germline V gives CDR1 MNHNS, CDR2 SASEGT. This CDR3 region has 15 residues. The CDR3 DNA is TGTGCCAGCAGAGAAAGGGCAGGGGGTCCCTACGAGCAGTACTTC. Translation: CASRERAGGPYEQYF.

This clonotype was found many times. V and J are TRBV2 and TRBJ1-1; unclear D gene. CDR3 length: 14 amino acids. The germline gives CDR1 SNHLY, CDR2 FYNNEI. The V and J ends lost 7 bases and 5 bases respectively, with 17 bases between them. The CDR3 protein is CASTSSGGNTEAFF. The CDR3 bases are TGTGCCAGCACGAGCAGCGGCGGTAATACTGAAGCTTTCTTT.

This clonotype appeared a few times. This rearrangement joins TRBV20-1 to TRBJ2-7; no definite D call. This CDR3 has 15 residues. From germline, CDR1 is DFQATT and CDR2 SNEGSKA (reference sequence). V lost 0 bases and J 2 bases, leaving 14 bases between the germline ends. CDR3: CSARDRNQAPYEQYF. In DNA form, the CDR3 reads TGCAGTGCTAGAGATCGAAATCAAGCCCCCTACGAGCAGTACTTC.

This clonotype was recorded many times. The J gene is TRBJ1-5, the V gene TRBV27; possibly TRBD1 for D (5 bases). V lost 5 bases and J lost 7, with 21 bases in between. The CDR3 consists of 16 residues. Germline values: CDR1 MNHEY, CDR2 SMNVEV (reference sequence). CDR3 coding DNA: TGTGCCAGCAGTATAAACTCCGGGACGTCGGGGCAGCCCCAGCATTTT. It yields the protein CASSINSGTSGQPQHF.

A few counts support this clonotype. CDR3 DNA sequence: TGCGCCAGCAGCTTGGATCCAGGGGCGACGATGGAGACCCAGTACTTC. Its translation is CASSLDPGATMETQYF. The chain recombines TRBV5-1 with TRBJ2-5; a possible D gene is TRBD1 (6 bases). The CDR3 loop spans 16 amino acids. Germline CDR1 SGHRS, CDR2 YFSETQ. V shed 0 bases and J shed 5 bases, with 17 bases lying between them.

The rearrangement uses TRBV6-1 and TRBJ1-1; 12 nucleotides agree with TRBD1. J was trimmed by 5 bases and V by 7 bases; bases with no gene match: 11. Germline V CDR1 and CDR2: MNHNS, SASEGT. CDR3 length: 16 amino acids. The CDR3 is CASTTAGTGGWTEAFF. The CDR3 coding sequence is TGTGCCAGCACCACCGCGGGGACAGGGGGCTGGACTGAAGCTTTCTTT.

This clonotype has just a few counts. The chain has TRBV19 and TRBJ2-2; TRBD1 matches at 7 bases. The V gene end was trimmed by 5 bases and the J gene end by 4 bases; junction bases not matched to a gene: 7. The CDR3 is 15 residues long. Per germline, CDR1 LNHDA and CDR2 SQIVND (reference sequence). The CDR3 DNA reads as TGTGCCAGTAGTCTATTGACAGGGATCACCGGGGAGCTGTTTTTT. This encodes CASSLLTGITGELFF.

This clonotype was recorded many times. The chain couples TRBV28 to TRBJ2-1, with 8 bases identical to TRBD1. The CDR3 runs to 15 residues. Germline CDR1 and CDR2: MDHEN and SYDVKM. The trim removed 5 bases at V and 1 base at J, leaving 4 bases unmatched. The CDR3 sequence: CASSGRGLSYNEQFF. The CDR3 DNA reads as TGTGCCAGCAGTGGCAGGGGGCTTTCCTACAATGAGCAGTTCTTC.

There are a few counts of this clonotype. The V call is TRBV5-5, the J call TRBJ1-1; D is undetermined. CDR1 SGHKS and CDR2 YYEKEE come from the germline V gene (reference sequence). V was clipped by 1 base and J by 1 base, with 8 bases between them. The CDR3 spans 14 residues. CDR3 DNA sequence: TGTGCCAGCAGCTTGAAGCCTACGAACACTGAAGCTTTCTTT. Translated, it gives CASSLKPTNTEAFF. The full variable domain, rest sourced from reference TRBV5-5 and TRBJ1-1, is DAGVTQSPTHLIKTRGQQVTLRCSPISGHKSVSWYQQVLGQGPQFIFQYYEKEERGRGNFPDRFSARQFPNYSSELNVNALLLGDSALYLCASSLKPTNTEAFFGQGTRLTVV.

This clonotype was counted many times. The V gene is TRBV6-1, the J gene TRBJ2-5; no clear D. CDR3 length equals 15 residues. In germline, CDR1 is MNHNS, CDR2 SASEGT. With 2 bases removed from V and 1 base from J, the gap between germline ends came to 11 bases. CDR3 coding DNA: TGTGCCAGCAGTGAACCCCGAAGGGTCCAAGAGACCCAGTACTTC. Protein sequence: CASSEPRRVQETQYF.

This clonotype was counted at least ten times. The CDR3 coding sequence is TGTGCCAGCAGGCAGGGGGCGACGGACATTCAGTACTTC. Translation: CASRQGATDIQYF. J is TRBJ2-4 and V is TRBV6-1, with TRBD1 matching 8 bases. After removal of 6 bases from V and 8 bases from J, the junction contained 6 bases not matched to a gene. From germline, CDR1 is MNHNS and CDR2 SASEGT. The CDR3 sequence is 13 residues long.

The chain combines TRBV27 with TRBJ2-5; 11 bases are shared with TRBD2. From germline, CDR1 is MNHEY and CDR2 SMNVEV (reference sequence). This CDR3 contains 16 residues. The V segment lost 5 bases and the J segment 7 bases; nucleotides outside the gene matches: 12. DNA for the CDR3: TGTGCCAGCAGTCCCCGACTAGCGGGAACGGAAGGGACCCAGTACTTC. Translating gives CASSPRLAGTEGTQYF.

This clonotype has more than one count but fewer than ten. This chain joins TRBV5-1 and TRBJ2-2; 11 nucleotides line up with TRBD2. This CDR3 comprises 16 residues. Germline assignment: CDR1 SGHRS and CDR2 YFSETQ. J gave up 8 bases and V 4 bases, and 10 bases lay outside the gene matches. The CDR3 loop reads CASSTGLAEGRGELFF. The CDR3 coding sequence is TGCGCCAGCAGCACGGGACTAGCGGAGGGTCGGGGGGAGCTGTTTTTT.

This clonotype appeared many times. The rearrangement links TRBV2 to TRBJ2-1; maybe TRBD2 (6 bases). Germline V gene data show CDR1 as SNHLY and CDR2 as FYNNEI. This CDR3 has 15 residues. Between the trimmed V and J ends, which lost 6 bases and 7 bases, there was a span of 19 bases. The CDR3 protein is CASRGQRGGPNEQFF. CDR3 DNA sequence: TGTGCCAGCAGAGGCCAGCGCGGAGGGCCGAATGAGCAGTTCTTC.

V usage is TRBV3-1 and J usage is TRBJ2-5, with TRBD1 matching over 8 bases. J lost 5 bases, V lost 6 bases, and 14 bases had no gene match. CDR3 size: 16 residues. Germline V gene lookup returns CDR1 LGHDT and CDR2 YNNKEL (reference sequence). The CDR3 loop reads CASRPRLPGGAETQYF. As DNA, the CDR3 is TGTGCCAGCAGGCCGAGGTTGCCAGGGGGCGCGGAGACCCAGTACTTC.

This clonotype was observed at least ten times. The chain's CDR3 is CASSQLAGPYNEQFF. The CDR3 DNA reads TGTGCCAGCAGTCAACTAGCGGGCCCCTACAATGAGCAGTTCTTC. J is TRBJ2-1 and V is TRBV27; 9 nucleotides match TRBD2. CDR1 is MNHEY, CDR2 SMNVEV, per germline (reference sequence). CDR3 length: 15 residues. V lost 5 bases to trimming and J lost 2 bases; unmatched junction nucleotides: 4.

This clonotype appeared many times. This chain joins TRBV6-1 and TRBJ2-2, with TRBD2 identical over 12 bases. The V gene end was trimmed by 2 bases and the J gene end by 5 bases; junction bases not matched to a gene: 6. This CDR3 contains 17 residues. Looked up from germline, CDR1 is MNHNS and CDR2 is SASEGT. CDR3 bases: TGTGCCAGCAGTGAACGCGCGCTAGCGGGAGGGACCGGGGAGCTGTTTTTT. It yields the protein CASSERALAGGTGELFF.

This clonotype has ten or more counts. The V gene is TRBV7-8, the J gene TRBJ2-7; a weak D match, TRBD2 (5 bases). Looked up from germline, CDR1 is SGHVS and CDR2 is FQNEAQ. V lost 5 bases, J lost 4 bases, and 12 bases lay in between. The CDR3 contains 13 residues. CDR3 DNA: TGTGCCAGCAGCCCGAGGACGGGGTACGAGCAGTACTTC. Residues: CASSPRTGYEQYF.

The V call is TRBV5-6, the J call TRBJ2-5, with a tentative D call TRBD1 (6 bases). Trimming stripped 5 bases from V and 4 bases from J, with 15 bases between. This CDR3 contains 14 residues. Germline V gene lookup returns CDR1 SGHDT and CDR2 YYEEEE. DNA for the CDR3: TGTGCCAGCAGTTCAATGAGGACAGTAGAGACCCAGTACTTC. This gives the protein CASSSMRTVETQYF.

This clonotype has at least ten counts. J is TRBJ1-1 and V is TRBV29-1; D is possibly TRBD1 (6 bases). The CDR3 runs 14 residues. The V gene lost 7 bases and the J gene lost 4 bases, with 19 bases spanning the gap. Germline V CDR1 and CDR2: SQVTM, ANQGSEA. The CDR3 DNA is TGCAGCGCCACAGGGTCGGGTCATGGCACTGAAGCTTTCTTT. It translates to CSATGSGHGTEAFF.

The table lists this clonotype with a few counts. The chain is built from TRBV7-2 and TRBJ2-2; 7 bases line up with TRBD2. The CDR3 consists of 17 residues. With 2 bases clipped from V and 4 bases from J, the junction kept 10 bases outside the gene matches. The germline gives CDR1 SGHTA, CDR2 FQGNSA. In DNA, the CDR3 is TGTGCCAGCAGCTTACTCCCTGCGGGAGTGATCACCGGGGAGCTGTTTTTT. Amino acid sequence: CASSLLPAGVITGELFF.

This clonotype has more than one count but fewer than ten. CDR3 residues: CAWSVRRTSGPVNFYNEQFF. CDR3 DNA: TGTGCCTGGAGTGTTCGAAGGACTAGCGGGCCCGTTAATTTCTACAATGAGCAGTTCTTC. The rearrangement joins TRBV30 to TRBJ2-1, with TRBD2 identical over 11 bases. CDR3 length equals 20 residues. Trimming took 0 bases from V and 3 from J; bases not matched to a gene: 16. From germline, CDR1 is GTSNPN and CDR2 SVGIG (reference sequence).

This clonotype was observed many times. The chain recombines TRBV19 with TRBJ2-7; no firm D call. Trimming cost V 4 bases and J 3 bases, with 10 bases left between them. Looked up from germline, CDR1 is LNHDA and CDR2 is SQIVND (reference sequence). The CDR3 extends over 13 amino acids. Here the CDR3 DNA reads TGTGCCAGTAGTACCGGGCAACGCTACGAGCAGTACTTC. Its translation is CASSTGQRYEQYF.

With regard to this clonotype: Possible read error: a much larger clone is one base away. The missing conserved phenylalanine or tryptophan at the end of this CDR3 makes a read error likely. This chain uses TRBV30 with TRBJ1-2; possible D gene TRBD1, 5 bases. This CDR3 is 13 amino acids long. V was trimmed by 0 bases and J by 5 bases, leaving 10 bases between them. The V gene's germline CDR1 is GTSNPN and CDR2 SVGIG (reference sequence). CDR3 nucleotides: TGTGCCTGGAGTGTATCAGGGCTTTATGGCTACACCCTC. Residues: CAWSVSGLYGYTL.

At least ten counts were recorded for this clonotype. The genes are TRBV6-1 and TRBJ2-2; 10 bases map to TRBD1. The CDR3 totals 18 residues. With 6 bases clipped from V and 0 bases from J, the junction kept 10 bases outside the gene matches. Germline V CDR1 and CDR2: MNHNS, SASEGT. The chain's CDR3 is CASSRQGAAAANTGELFF. CDR3 nucleotide sequence: TGTGCCAGCAGCAGACAGGGGGCAGCGGCCGCGAACACCGGGGAGCTGTTTTTT.

This clonotype was counted many times. V gene TRBV10-3 combines with J gene TRBJ2-1; the match to TRBD2 covers 7 bases. Germline assignment: CDR1 ENHRY and CDR2 SYGVKD. V shed 4 bases, J shed 1 base, and the junction held 4 bases outside the gene matches. The CDR3 covers 15 residues. The CDR3 coding sequence is TGTGCCATCAGTGGGGTTAGCGGGTCCTACAATGAGCAGTTCTTC. It codes for CAISGVSGSYNEQFF.